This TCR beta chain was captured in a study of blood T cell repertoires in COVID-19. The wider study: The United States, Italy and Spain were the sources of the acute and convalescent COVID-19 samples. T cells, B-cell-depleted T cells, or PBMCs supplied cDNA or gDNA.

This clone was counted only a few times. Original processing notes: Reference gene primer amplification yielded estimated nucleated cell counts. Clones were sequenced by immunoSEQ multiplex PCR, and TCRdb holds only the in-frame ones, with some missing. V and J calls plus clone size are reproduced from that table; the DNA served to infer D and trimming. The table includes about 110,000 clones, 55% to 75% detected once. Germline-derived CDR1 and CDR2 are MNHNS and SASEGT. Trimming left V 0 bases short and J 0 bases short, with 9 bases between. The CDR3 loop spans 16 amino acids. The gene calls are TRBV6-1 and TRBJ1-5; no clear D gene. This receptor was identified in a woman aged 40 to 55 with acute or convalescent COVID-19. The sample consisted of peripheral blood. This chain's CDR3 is CASSEAGRLSNQPQHF. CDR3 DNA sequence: TGTGCCAGCAGTGAAGCAGGCAGGCTTAGCAATCAGCCCCAGCATTTT.